One and the same sample provided the 30 T cell receptor beta chains below, sequenced in a study of T cell responses to AZD1222 COVID-19 vaccine (dated by TCRdb to about 2021). Explained via the paper, the time point label denotes: about 28 days (+/-7) after the second vaccine dose. The library came from the immunoSEQ multiplex PCR assay. TCRdb holds this immuneACCESS table with in-frame rearrangements only. Some clones are missing; in checked studies, unresolved V genes explain under half, and the rest has no known cause. Within this sample are around 78,000 clones, with about nine tenths of them counted one time only. Jointly, the top ten make up around 3.4% of the sample. Sequencing used peripheral blood, obtained 28 days after the second AZD1222 dose. These receptors all come from an adult who received the AZD1222 COVID-19 vaccine.

The genes are TRBV15 and TRBJ2-5, with 9 bases lining up with TRBD1. Looked up from germline, CDR1 is LNHNV and CDR2 is YYDKDF (reference sequence). J gave up 2 bases and V 3 bases, and 4 bases lay outside the gene matches. The CDR3 extends over 15 amino acids. As DNA, the CDR3 is TGTGCCACCAGCAGGGCCGGGACAGGGCAAGAGACCCAGTACTTC. Translating it yields CATSRAGTGQETQYF. Full variable domain (remainder filled in from reference TRBV15 and TRBJ2-5): DAMVIQNPRYQVTQFGKPVTLSCSQTLNHNVMYWYQQKSSQAPKLLFHYYDKDFNNEADTPDNFQSRRPNTSFCFLDIRSPGLGDTAMYLCATSRAGTGQETQYFGPGTRLLVL.

The sample holds one count of this clone. The chain couples TRBV9 to TRBJ2-1; no definite D call. Trimming left V 3 bases short and J 0 bases short, with 13 bases between. The CDR3 loop spans 16 amino acids. From germline, CDR1 is SGDLS and CDR2 YYNGEE. In DNA form, the CDR3 reads TGTGCCAGCAGCGCCTATACAACGAGCTCCTACAATGAGCAGTTCTTC. It codes for CASSAYTTSSYNEQFF.

The CDR3 DNA follows: TGTGCCAGCAGCAGGGGGCGCTGGGACTACGAGCAGTACTTC. It translates to CASSRGRWDYEQYF. The chain joins TRBV6-5 to TRBJ2-7; 8 bases align to TRBD1. Germline values: CDR1 MNHEY, CDR2 SVGAGI. Trimming took 6 bases from V and 3 from J; bases not matched to a gene: 7. The CDR3 is 14 amino acids.

The genes are TRBV30 and TRBJ1-5; D gene ambiguous. The germline CDR1 and CDR2 sequences are GTSNPN and SVGIG (reference sequence). The CDR3 is 16 residues long. V was cut by 2 bases and J by 7 bases, with 21 bases left in between. The CDR3 sequence is CAWSPPLTSGYQPQHF. The CDR3 nucleotides are TGTGCCTGGAGTCCACCCTTGACCAGCGGTTACCAGCCCCAGCATTTT.

The chain links TRBV5-6 to TRBJ2-3, with D perhaps matching TRBD2 (5 bases). Germline CDR1 and CDR2: SGHDT and YYEEEE. This CDR3 has 15 amino acids. Deletions cut 0 bases from V and 5 bases from J, with 13 bases between. CDR3 bases: TGTGCCAGCAGCTTGGCCGGCGACCGGGGAGATACGCAGTATTTT. Translating it yields CASSLAGDRGDTQYF.

This chain connects TRBV19 to TRBJ1-2, with 10 bases identical to TRBD1. After removal of 3 bases from V and 4 bases from J, the junction contained 5 bases not matched to a gene. This CDR3 spans 15 amino acids. Germline-derived CDR1 and CDR2 are LNHDA and SQIVND (reference sequence). The CDR3 DNA is TGTGCCAGTAGTATGCCGGGACAGGGGAGCTATGGCTACACCTTC. This translates into CASSMPGQGSYGYTF.

V usage is TRBV19 and J usage is TRBJ2-5, with 12 bases aligning to TRBD2. Trimming removed 4 bases from V and 5 bases from J; junction bases left unmatched: 8. The germline gives CDR1 LNHDA, CDR2 SQIVND (reference sequence). CDR3 length: 16 amino acids. The CDR3 loop is CASSRTSGALGETQYF. In DNA, the CDR3 is TGTGCCAGTAGTAGGACTAGCGGGGCCTTGGGGGAGACCCAGTACTTC.

The V call is TRBV5-6, the J call TRBJ2-2; perhaps TRBD2 as D (5 bases). Trimming pared 2 bases from V and 0 bases from J, leaving 11 bases between. CDR1 is SGHDT, CDR2 YYEEEE, per germline. This CDR3 has 16 residues. The CDR3 nucleotides are TGTGCCAGCAGCTTTTTGGGAGTCGCGAACACCGGGGAGCTGTTTTTT. It codes for CASSFLGVANTGELFF.

This chain joins TRBV7-9 and TRBJ1-1, with D tentatively TRBD1 (6 bases). Deletions cut 7 bases from V and 0 bases from J, with 12 bases between. Germline CDR1 SEHNR, CDR2 FQNEAQ (reference sequence). The CDR3 is made up of 14 amino acids. For the CDR3, the DNA is TGTGCCAGCATCCAGGGACATTTGAACACTGAAGCTTTCTTT. This encodes CASIQGHLNTEAFF.

V and J are TRBV7-9 and TRBJ1-2; D perhaps matches TRBD1 (5 bases). V was cut by 3 bases and J by 7 bases, with 15 bases left in between. This CDR3 region has 14 residues. Germline CDR1 is SEHNR and CDR2 is FQNEAQ (reference sequence). The chain's CDR3 is CASSFESQGGGYTF. The CDR3 DNA follows: TGTGCCAGCAGCTTCGAATCCCAGGGCGGTGGCTACACCTTC.

For the CDR3, the DNA is TGTGCCAGCAATGGCTACACCTTC. Translated, it gives CASNGYTF. The gene calls are TRBV2 and TRBJ1-2; D unresolved. The CDR3 covers 8 residues. Germline values: CDR1 SNHLY, CDR2 FYNNEI. The V end was cut by 7 bases, the J end by 6 bases, with 0 bases between.

This clone has only a few counts. This chain links TRBV27 with TRBJ2-1, with 8 nucleotides matching TRBD2. In germline, CDR1 is MNHEY, CDR2 SMNVEV (reference sequence). The V and J ends lost 4 bases and 6 bases, in that order; junction bases with no gene match: 20. CDR3 length: 19 residues. The CDR3 sequence is CASSSGEEGAGEVGNEQFF. CDR3 DNA: TGTGCCAGCAGTTCCGGAGAGGAGGGAGCGGGAGAGGTGGGCAATGAGCAGTTCTTC.

The chain recombines TRBV7-6 with TRBJ2-5; D gene unclear. The germline gives CDR1 SGHVS, CDR2 FNYEAQ. The V end lost 3 bases, the J end lost 3 bases, and 8 bases lay between the germline ends. The CDR3 has 13 amino acids. For the CDR3, the DNA is TGTGCCAGCAGCTTGAGACCGGAAGAGACCCAGTACTTC. The encoded protein is CASSLRPEETQYF.

The CDR3, as DNA: TGTGCCAGCCAGGCAGGCTCTGGGGCCAACGTCCTGACTTTC. It encodes CASQAGSGANVLTF. The chain has TRBV19 and TRBJ2-6; D remains ambiguous. Germline CDR1 is LNHDA and CDR2 is SQIVND (reference sequence). The CDR3 is 14 amino acids. Trimming cost V 9 bases and J 0 bases, with 9 bases left between them. Variable domain in full (rest from reference TRBV19 and TRBJ2-6): DGGITQSPKYLFRKEGQNVTLSCEQNLNHDAMYWYRQDPGQGLRLIYYSQIVNDFQKGDIAEGYSVSREKKESFPLTVTSAQKNPTAFYLCASQAGSGANVLTFGAGSRLTVL.

The genes are TRBV3-1 (or the pseudogene TRBV3-2) and TRBJ2-3; D is perhaps TRBD2 (6 bases). The CDR3 loop spans 13 amino acids. Trimming left V 7 bases short and J 1 base short, with 9 bases between. The germline CDR1 and CDR2 sequences are LGHDT and YNNKEL (reference sequence). The CDR3 loop reads CASNERGTDTQYF. The CDR3 region has the DNA TGTGCCAGCAATGAGCGGGGCACAGATACGCAGTATTTT.

V is TRBV21-1 and J is TRBJ2-3; TRBD1 is taken as the D call from the table, unchecked against the DNA. TRBV21-1 is termed a pseudogene. The CDR3 is 18 residues long. The DNA for the CDR3 is TGTGCCAGCAGCAAATGGCAGTTGGCAGGGTACGGCACAGATACGCAGTATTTT. Protein product: CASSKWQLAGYGTDTQYF.

V gene TRBV6-5 combines with J gene TRBJ1-2, with D perhaps matching TRBD1 (6 bases). CDR1 is MNHEY and CDR2 is SVGAGI in the germline V gene. Trimming shortened V by 4 bases and J by 4 bases, and 19 bases separated the two germline ends. There are 16 residues in the CDR3. The CDR3 reads CASSSPKTGAFYGYTF. The CDR3 bases are TGTGCCAGCAGTTCCCCTAAGACAGGTGCTTTCTATGGCTACACCTTC.

The chain uses TRBV7-9 and TRBJ1-1, with unresolved D. V dropped 4 bases and J dropped 1 base, with 10 bases sitting between them. Germline loops: CDR1 SEHNR, CDR2 FQNEAQ (reference sequence). The CDR3 sequence is 14 residues long. The CDR3 loop is CASSSWTPNTEAFF. In nucleotides, the CDR3 is TGTGCCAGCAGCTCATGGACGCCGAACACTGAAGCTTTCTTT. The full variable domain, completed using reference TRBV7-9 and TRBJ1-1, is DTGVSQNPRHKITKRGQNVTFRCDPISEHNRLYWYRQTLGQGPEFLTYFQNEAQLEKSRLLSDRFSAERPKGSFSTLEIQRTEQGDSAMYLCASSSWTPNTEAFFGQGTRLTVV.

V usage is TRBV28 and J usage is TRBJ2-7; D is possibly TRBD2 (5 bases). V lost 3 bases and J lost 2, with 17 bases in between. The V gene's germline CDR1 is MDHEN and CDR2 SYDVKM. This CDR3 contains 16 residues. The CDR3 region is CASSFNLALLTYEQYF. For the CDR3, the DNA is TGTGCCAGCAGTTTCAATCTAGCTTTGCTTACCTACGAGCAGTACTTC.

This chain connects TRBV6-5 to TRBJ2-7; 7 nucleotides agree with TRBD1. The CDR3 spans 13 residues. The V gene's germline CDR1 is MNHEY and CDR2 SVGAGI. V lost 8 bases, J lost 6 bases, and 10 bases stayed unmatched. Written as DNA, the CDR3 is TGTGCCAGCGGCCGGGACAGAGCCCTCGAGCAGTACTTC. This codes for CASGRDRALEQYF.

The CDR3 nucleotides are TGTGCCAGCAGCCTCGGACTAGCGGGGGAATACAATGAGCAGTTCTTC. Translating gives CASSLGLAGEYNEQFF. The chain joins TRBV3-1 (or the pseudogene TRBV3-2) to TRBJ2-1, with 13 bases matching TRBD2. Trimming removed 4 bases from V and 4 bases from J; junction bases left unmatched: 4. This CDR3 region has 16 residues. Germline V gives CDR1 LGHDT, CDR2 YNNKEL (reference sequence).

The rearrangement joins TRBV6-5 to TRBJ1-2; D might be TRBD1 (6 bases). V was shortened by 6 bases and J by 0 bases, with 11 bases between the two germline ends. CDR3 length equals 14 residues. CDR1 and CDR2 (germline): MNHEY, SVGAGI. In DNA, the CDR3 is TGTGCCAGCAGAAGACAGGCCCCTAACTATGGCTACACCTTC. Amino acid sequence: CASRRQAPNYGYTF.

The chain is built from TRBV11-3 and TRBJ2-5; 9 bases match TRBD2. CDR1 SGHNT and CDR2 YENEEA come from the germline V gene. This CDR3 spans 14 amino acids. V was clipped by 1 base and J by 8 bases; unmatched bases: 5. CDR3 bases: TGTGCCAGCAGCTTAGGTCTAGCGGGGAGCACCCAGTACTTC. Protein product: CASSLGLAGSTQYF.

The chain joins TRBV7-2 to TRBJ1-5, with D perhaps TRBD1 (5 bases). The germline CDR1 and CDR2 sequences are SGHTA and FQGNSA. The CDR3 totals 15 residues. V shed 2 bases and J shed 6 bases, with 14 bases lying between them. CDR3 in DNA: TGTGCCAGCAGCTTACAATCGGGGGACGGTCAGCCCCAGCATTTT. Encoded protein: CASSLQSGDGQPQHF.

The genes are TRBV12-3 or TRBV12-4 and TRBJ1-5, with D tentatively TRBD1 (6 bases). This CDR3 is 13 amino acids long. Trimming cost V 8 bases and J 7 bases, with 15 bases left between them. In DNA, the CDR3 is TGTGCCAGCGTTGGGGCAGGGGACCAGCCCCAGCATTTT. Residues: CASVGAGDQPQHF.

This chain connects TRBV6-5 to TRBJ1-6; D is possibly TRBD1 (5 bases). The germline V gene encodes CDR1 MNHEY and CDR2 SVGAGI. Deletions cut 9 bases from V and 7 bases from J, with 19 bases between. The CDR3 spans 15 residues. The CDR3 is CASQKVGGGNSPLHF. For the CDR3, the DNA is TGTGCCAGTCAAAAGGTCGGGGGAGGAAATTCACCCCTCCACTTT.

Only a few counts were recorded for this clone. The V call is TRBV7-2, the J call TRBJ1-5, with a tentative D call TRBD1 (5 bases). Per the germline V gene, CDR1 is SGHTA and CDR2 is FQGNSA. V shed 5 bases and J shed 2 bases, with 13 bases lying between them. This CDR3 spans 15 amino acids. The CDR3: CASSAVAGGNQPQHF. CDR3 DNA sequence: TGTGCCAGCAGCGCCGTGGCGGGGGGCAATCAGCCCCAGCATTTT.

This clone was recorded a few times. DNA of the CDR3: TGTGCCAGCAGCTGGGGGTCCCGCGCGGCTGGAAACACCATATATTTT. Translated, it gives CASSWGSRAAGNTIYF. J is TRBJ1-3 and V is TRBV5-6; perhaps TRBD1 as D (5 bases). Trimming took off 3 bases at V and 2 bases at J, with 15 bases between the two ends. Germline lookup yields CDR1 SGHDT and CDR2 YYEEEE. This CDR3 is 16 amino acids long. Full variable domain (rest looked up from reference TRBV5-6 and TRBJ1-3): DAGVTQSPTHLIKTRGQQVTLRCSPKSGHDTVSWYQQALGQGPQFIFQYYEEEERQRGNFPDRFSGHQFPNYSSELNVNALLLGDSALYLCASSWGSRAAGNTIYFGEGSWLTVV.

The chain links TRBV12-3 or TRBV12-4 to TRBJ1-2, with unresolved D. Trimming pared 8 bases from V and 5 bases from J, leaving 12 bases between. This CDR3 region has 12 residues. The CDR3 spells CASRGGGYGYTF. CDR3 nucleotides: TGTGCCAGCCGCGGAGGAGGGTATGGCTACACCTTC.

V gene TRBV3-1 (or the pseudogene TRBV3-2) combines with J gene TRBJ1-4; D is perhaps TRBD1 (5 bases). V lost 7 bases to trimming and J lost 4 bases, with 13 bases between them. CDR3 size: 14 residues. Germline CDR1 LGHDT, CDR2 YNNKEL (reference sequence). CDR3 residues: CASTGTGGNEKLFF. The CDR3 nucleotides read TGTGCCAGCACCGGGACCGGGGGTAATGAAAAACTGTTTTTT.